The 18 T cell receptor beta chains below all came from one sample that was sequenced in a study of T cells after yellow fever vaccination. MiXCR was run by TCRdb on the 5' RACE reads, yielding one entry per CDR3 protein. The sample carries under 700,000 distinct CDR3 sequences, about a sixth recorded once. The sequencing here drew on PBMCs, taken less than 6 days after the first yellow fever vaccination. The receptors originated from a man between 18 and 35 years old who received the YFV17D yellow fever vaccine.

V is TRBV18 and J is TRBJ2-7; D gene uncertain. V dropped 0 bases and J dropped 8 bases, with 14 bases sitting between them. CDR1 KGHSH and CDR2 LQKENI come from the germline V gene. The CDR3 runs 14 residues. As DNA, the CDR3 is TGTGCCAGCTCACCACCGGCTGACGCCCAGCAGCAGTACTTC. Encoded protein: CASSPPADAQQQYF.

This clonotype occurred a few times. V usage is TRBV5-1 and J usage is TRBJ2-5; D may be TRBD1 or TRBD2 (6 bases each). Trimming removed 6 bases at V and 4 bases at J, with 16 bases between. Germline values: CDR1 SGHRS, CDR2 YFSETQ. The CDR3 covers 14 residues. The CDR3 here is CASKTGGVRETQYF. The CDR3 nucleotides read TGCGCCAGCAAGACAGGAGGGGTGAGAGAGACCCAGTACTTC.

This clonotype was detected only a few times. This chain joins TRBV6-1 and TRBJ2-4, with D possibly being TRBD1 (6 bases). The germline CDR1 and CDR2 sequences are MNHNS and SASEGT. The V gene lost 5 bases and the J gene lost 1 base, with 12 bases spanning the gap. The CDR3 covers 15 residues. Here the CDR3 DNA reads TGTGCCAGCAGTCCCCCAGGGGCGGCCAAAAACATTCAGTACTTC. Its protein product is CASSPPGAAKNIQYF.

The CDR3, as DNA: TGCGCCAGCAACCGGGCCTGGGGTGATACGCAGTATTTT. This codes for CASNRAWGDTQYF. The V call is TRBV5-1, the J call TRBJ2-3; D is unclear. Germline-derived CDR1 and CDR2 are SGHRS and YFSETQ. V gave up 6 bases and J gave up 6 bases, with 14 bases separating them. CDR3 length: 13 residues. Based on the CDR3 plus reference TRBV5-1 and TRBJ2-3, the full variable domain is KAGVTQTPRYLIKTRGQQVTLSCSPISGHRSVSWYQQTPGQGLQFLFEYFSETQRNKGNFPGRFSGRQFSNSRSEMNVSTLELGDSALYLCASNRAWGDTQYFGPGTRLTVL.

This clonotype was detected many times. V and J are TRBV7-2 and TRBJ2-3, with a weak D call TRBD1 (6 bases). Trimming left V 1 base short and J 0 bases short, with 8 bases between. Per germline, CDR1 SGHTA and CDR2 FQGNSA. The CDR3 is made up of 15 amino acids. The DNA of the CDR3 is TGTGCCAGCAGCTTAGGGACAGCTAGCACAGATACGCAGTATTTT. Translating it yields CASSLGTASTDTQYF.

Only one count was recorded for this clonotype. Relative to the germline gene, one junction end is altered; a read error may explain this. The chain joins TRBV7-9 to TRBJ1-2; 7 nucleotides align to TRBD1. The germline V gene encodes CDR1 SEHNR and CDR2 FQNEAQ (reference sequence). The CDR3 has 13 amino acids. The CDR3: CTSSRQGFDGYTF. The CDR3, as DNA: TGTACCAGCAGCCGACAGGGATTTGATGGCTACACCTTC.

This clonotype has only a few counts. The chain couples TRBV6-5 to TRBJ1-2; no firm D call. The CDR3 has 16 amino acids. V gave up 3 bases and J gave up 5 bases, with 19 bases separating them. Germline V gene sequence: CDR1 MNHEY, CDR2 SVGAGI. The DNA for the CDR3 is TGTGCCAGCAGTTATCTGGGAGGAAGGCGTAATTATGGCTACACCTTC. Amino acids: CASSYLGGRRNYGYTF.

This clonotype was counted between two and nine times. CDR3 DNA sequence: TGTGCCAGCAGCTACCGGCCGGGGGAGCCCCAGCATTTT. This translates into CASSYRPGEPQHF. The rearrangement uses TRBV7-2 and TRBJ1-5, with D tentatively TRBD1 (5 bases). The CDR3 runs 13 residues. Germline CDR1 SGHTA, CDR2 FQGNSA. V lost 4 bases and J 8 bases, leaving 12 bases between the germline ends.

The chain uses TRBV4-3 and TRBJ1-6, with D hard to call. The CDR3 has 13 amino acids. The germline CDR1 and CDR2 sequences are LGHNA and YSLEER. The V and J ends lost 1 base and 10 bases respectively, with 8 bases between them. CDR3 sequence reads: CASSQGGESPLHF. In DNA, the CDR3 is TGCGCCAGCAGCCAAGGAGGAGAATCACCCCTCCACTTT.

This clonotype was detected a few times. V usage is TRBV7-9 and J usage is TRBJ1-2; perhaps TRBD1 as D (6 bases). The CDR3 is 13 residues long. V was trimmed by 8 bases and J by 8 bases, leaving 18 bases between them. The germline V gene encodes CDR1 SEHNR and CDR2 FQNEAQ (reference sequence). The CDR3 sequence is CASVAGDLRGYTF. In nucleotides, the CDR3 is TGTGCCAGCGTAGCAGGGGACTTGAGGGGCTACACCTTC.

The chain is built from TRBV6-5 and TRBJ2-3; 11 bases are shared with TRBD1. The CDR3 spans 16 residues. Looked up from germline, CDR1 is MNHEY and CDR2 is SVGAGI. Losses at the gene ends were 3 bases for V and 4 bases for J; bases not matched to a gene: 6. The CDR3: CASSYRTGGASDTQYF. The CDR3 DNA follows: TGTGCCAGCAGTTATCGGACAGGGGGCGCTTCAGATACGCAGTATTTT.

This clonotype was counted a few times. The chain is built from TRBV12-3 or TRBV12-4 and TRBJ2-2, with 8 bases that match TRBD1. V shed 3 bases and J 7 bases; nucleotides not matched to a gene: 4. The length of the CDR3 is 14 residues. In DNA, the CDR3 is TGTGCCAGCAGTTTGCAGGGGGCTGTCGGGGAGCTGTTTTTT. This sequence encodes CASSLQGAVGELFF.

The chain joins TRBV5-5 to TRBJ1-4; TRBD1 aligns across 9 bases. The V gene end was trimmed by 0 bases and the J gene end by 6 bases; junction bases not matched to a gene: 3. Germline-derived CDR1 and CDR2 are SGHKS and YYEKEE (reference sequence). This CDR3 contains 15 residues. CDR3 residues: CASSLGGTGYEKLFF. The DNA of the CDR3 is TGTGCCAGCAGCTTGGGGGGGACAGGGTATGAAAAACTGTTTTTT.

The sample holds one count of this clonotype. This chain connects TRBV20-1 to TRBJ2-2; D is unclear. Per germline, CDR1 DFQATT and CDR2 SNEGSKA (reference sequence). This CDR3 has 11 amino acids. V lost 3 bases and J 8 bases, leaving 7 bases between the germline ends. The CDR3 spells CSASWEGELFF. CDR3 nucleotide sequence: TGCAGTGCTAGTTGGGAAGGGGAGCTGTTTTTT.

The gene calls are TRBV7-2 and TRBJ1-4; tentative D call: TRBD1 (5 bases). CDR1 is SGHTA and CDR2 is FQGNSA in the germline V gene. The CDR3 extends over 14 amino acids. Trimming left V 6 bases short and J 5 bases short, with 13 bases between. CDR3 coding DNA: TGTGCCAGCAGTCACGCTCGGGGGAATGAAAAACTGTTTTTT. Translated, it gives CASSHARGNEKLFF.

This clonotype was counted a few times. The CDR3, as DNA: TGCAGTGCTAGGAAGCGGGGGGGCCAAGAGACCCAGTACTTC. It specifies CSARKRGGQETQYF. The chain employs TRBV20-1 and TRBJ2-5, with TRBD2 identical over 10 bases. Losses at the gene ends were 3 bases for V and 1 base for J; bases not matched to a gene: 2. Per the germline V gene, CDR1 is DFQATT and CDR2 is SNEGSKA (reference sequence). The CDR3 is 14 residues long.

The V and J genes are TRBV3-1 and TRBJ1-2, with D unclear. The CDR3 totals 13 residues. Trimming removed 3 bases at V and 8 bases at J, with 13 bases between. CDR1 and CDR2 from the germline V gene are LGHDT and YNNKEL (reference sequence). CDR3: CASSHIRRGGYTF. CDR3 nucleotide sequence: TGTGCCAGCAGCCACATAAGACGGGGAGGCTACACCTTC.

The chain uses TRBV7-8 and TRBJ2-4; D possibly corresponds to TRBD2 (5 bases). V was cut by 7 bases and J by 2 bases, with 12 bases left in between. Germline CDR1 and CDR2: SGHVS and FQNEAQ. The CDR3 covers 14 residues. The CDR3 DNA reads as TGTGCCAGCACCACCGGACTGACCAAAAACATTCAGTACTTC. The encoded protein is CASTTGLTKNIQYF.